This T cell receptor beta chain appears in the sequencing data of a study of blood T cell repertoires in COVID-19. Study-level background: Some COVID-19 samples were acute and others convalescent; all came from the United States, Italy and Spain. PBMCs, B-cell-depleted T cells, or T cells provided the cDNA or gDNA that made up the material.

Here immunoSEQ multiplex PCR was the method, and the copy in TCRdb shows in-frame clones only, minus some. The repertoire holds under 250,000 clones, less than 85% seen once, with around 2% in the top ten. Germline assignment: CDR1 SEHNR and CDR2 FQNEAQ (reference sequence). The CDR3 is made up of 16 amino acids. Trimming at V came to 5 bases and at J to 0 bases, leaving 6 bases not matched to a gene. Across roughly 25 US areas, participants ranged in age from roughly 18 to 95 years. Assignments of participants to cohorts depended upon their own reported clinical history. This receptor was obtained from a man aged 60 to 75 who had recovered from COVID-19. Sequencing was carried out using PBMCs or T cells enriched from blood (not recorded which). V and J are TRBV7-9 and TRBJ1-3, with 8 bases identical to TRBD1. The CDR3 loop is CASSIGQGLSGNTIYF. The CDR3 nucleotides read TGTGCCAGCAGCATTGGACAGGGTCTCTCTGGAAACACCATATATTTT.